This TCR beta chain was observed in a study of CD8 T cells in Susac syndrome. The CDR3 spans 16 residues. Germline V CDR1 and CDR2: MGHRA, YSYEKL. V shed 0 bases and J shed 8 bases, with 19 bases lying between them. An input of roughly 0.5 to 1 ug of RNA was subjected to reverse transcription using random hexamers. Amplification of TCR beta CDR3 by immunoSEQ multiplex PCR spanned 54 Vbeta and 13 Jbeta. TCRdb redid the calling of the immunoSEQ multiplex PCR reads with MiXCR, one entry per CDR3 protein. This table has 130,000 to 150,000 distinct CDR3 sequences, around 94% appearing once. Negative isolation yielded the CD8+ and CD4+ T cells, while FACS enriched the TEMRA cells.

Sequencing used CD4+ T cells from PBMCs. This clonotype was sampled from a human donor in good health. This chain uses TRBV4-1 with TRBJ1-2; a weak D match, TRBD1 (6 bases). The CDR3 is CASSQEPPDSRLGYTF. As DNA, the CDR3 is TGCGCCAGCAGCCAAGAACCCCCGGACAGTAGGTTGGGCTACACCTTC.